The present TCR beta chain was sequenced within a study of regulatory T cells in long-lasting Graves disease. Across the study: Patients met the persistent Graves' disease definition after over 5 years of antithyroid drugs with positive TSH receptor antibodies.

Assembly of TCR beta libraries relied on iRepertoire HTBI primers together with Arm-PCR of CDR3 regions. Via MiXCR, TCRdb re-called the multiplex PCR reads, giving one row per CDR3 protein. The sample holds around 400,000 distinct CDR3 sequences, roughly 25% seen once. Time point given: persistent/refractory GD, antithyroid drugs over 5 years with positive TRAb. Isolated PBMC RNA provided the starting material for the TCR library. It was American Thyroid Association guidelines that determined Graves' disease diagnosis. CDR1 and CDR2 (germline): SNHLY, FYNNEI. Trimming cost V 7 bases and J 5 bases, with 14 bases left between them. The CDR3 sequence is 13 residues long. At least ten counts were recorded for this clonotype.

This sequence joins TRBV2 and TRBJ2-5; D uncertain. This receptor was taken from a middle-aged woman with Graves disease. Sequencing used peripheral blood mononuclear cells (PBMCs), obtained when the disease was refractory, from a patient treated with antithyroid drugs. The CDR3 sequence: CASKIKYMETQYF. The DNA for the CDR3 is TGTGCCAGCAAAATAAAGTATATGGAGACCCAGTACTTC.